Presented here are 8 T cell receptor beta chains from one specimen sequenced in a study of cytomegalovirus exposure and HLA in healthy donors. The PCR contained 60 Vbeta and 13 Jbeta primers. The protocol was immunoSEQ multiplex PCR, while the TCRdb copy is restricted to in-frame clones and leaves out a portion. The repertoire has around 130,000 clones, about 77% of them found once; the top ten carry 1.2%. Material: PBMCs. Every receptor here comes from a middle-aged man in good health and CMV-seronegative.

This rearrangement joins TRBV5-1 to TRBJ2-5; 7 bases match TRBD1. The V gene end was trimmed by 0 bases and the J gene end by 5 bases; junction bases not matched to a gene: 7. Germline V CDR1 and CDR2: SGHRS, YFSETQ. The length of the CDR3 is 15 residues. The CDR3 is CASSLESGGGETQYF. CDR3 nucleotides: TGCGCCAGCAGCTTGGAGTCAGGGGGTGGGGAGACCCAGTACTTC.

Written as DNA, the CDR3 is TGTGCCAGCAGCGCCCCCCCCAGGGGAACGTACGAGCAGTACTTC. Amino acid sequence: CASSAPPRGTYEQYF. The chain is built from TRBV5-8 and TRBJ2-7, with D perhaps TRBD1 (6 bases). The V end was cut by 4 bases, the J end by 4 bases, with 18 bases between. The germline V gene has CDR1 SGHTS and CDR2 YDEGEE. The CDR3 totals 15 residues.

This clone was counted a few times. CDR3 DNA: TGTGCCAGCAGATACCGACAGGCCGACACCGGGGAGCTGTTTTTT. Translating gives CASRYRQADTGELFF. V is TRBV27 and J is TRBJ2-2; possible D gene TRBD1, 6 bases. From germline, CDR1 is MNHEY and CDR2 SMNVEV (reference sequence). The CDR3 length is 15 residues. Trimming pared 6 bases from V and 3 bases from J, leaving 14 bases between.

CDR3 sequence (DNA): TGTGCCAGCAGACATCAGGGGGCGCTTTACCACGAGCAGTACTTC. It codes for CASRHQGALYHEQYF. The V and J genes are TRBV5-8 and TRBJ2-7; 8 nucleotides agree with TRBD1. The trim removed 5 bases at V and 5 bases at J, leaving 12 bases unmatched. Germline CDR1 is SGHTS and CDR2 is YDEGEE. The CDR3 runs to 15 residues.

This chain uses TRBV4-2 with TRBJ2-3; 13 bases are shared with TRBD2. Germline CDR1 is LGHNA and CDR2 is YNFKEQ. Trimming took 4 bases from V and 4 from J; bases not matched to a gene: 5. The CDR3 contains 16 residues. CDR3 protein: CASSLGLAGLSDTQYF. CDR3 DNA sequence: TGTGCCAGCAGCCTGGGACTAGCGGGACTTTCAGATACGCAGTATTTT.

CDR3 protein: CASSLRTATGELFF. CDR3 sequence (DNA): TGCGCCAGCAGCCTACGGACAGCCACCGGGGAGCTGTTTTTT. The V gene is TRBV5-1, the J gene TRBJ2-2; D might be TRBD1 (6 bases). The CDR3 is 14 amino acids. Trimming removed 4 bases at V and 4 bases at J, with 11 bases between. Germline values: CDR1 SGHRS, CDR2 YFSETQ. Variable domain in full (rest from reference TRBV5-1 and TRBJ2-2): KAGVTQTPRYLIKTRGQQVTLSCSPISGHRSVSWYQQTPGQGLQFLFEYFSETQRNKGNFPGRFSGRQFSNSRSEMNVSTLELGDSALYLCASSLRTATGELFFGEGSRLTVL.

This clone was counted a few times. This chain links TRBV25-1 with TRBJ1-3; D uncertain. The germline V gene has CDR1 MGHDK and CDR2 SYGVNS. With 1 base removed from V and 0 bases from J, the gap between germline ends came to 16 bases. The CDR3 is 18 residues long. In nucleotides, the CDR3 is TGTGCCAGCAGTGAATTCTCGGGTCCGCAGATCTCTGGAAACACCATATATTTT. It encodes CASSEFSGPQISGNTIYF.

V and J are TRBV2 and TRBJ1-4; 7 bases line up with TRBD1. The CDR3 has 13 amino acids. Trimming at V came to 7 bases and at J to 5 bases, leaving 4 bases not matched to a gene. The V gene's germline CDR1 is SNHLY and CDR2 FYNNEI. In DNA, the CDR3 is TGTGCCAGCATGGCAGGGGGGAATGAAAAACTGTTTTTT. Translating it yields CASMAGGNEKLFF.